This T cell receptor (beta chain) was sequenced for a study of identical twins. Study-wide results and caveats: Invariant MAIT and iNKT cells may have partly biased zero-insertion analyses.

Carrying unique molecular identifiers, the cDNA also gained a universal primer site through template switching. From the 5' RACE reads, TCRdb called clonotypes with MiXCR, one entry per CDR3 protein. The table includes hundreds of thousands of distinct CDR3 sequences, about 20% detected once. Trimming took 3 bases from V and 7 from J; bases not matched to a gene: 2. This CDR3 is 12 amino acids long. Looked up from germline, CDR1 is DFQATT and CDR2 is SNEGSKA (reference sequence). Regarding this clonotype: Antigen: not known.

These data were likewise used in another study, on T cells expressing NK-cell markers.

The sequencing sample was made of PBMCs. The chain joins TRBV20-1 to TRBJ2-4; the match to TRBD2 covers 8 bases. The TCR originated in a young woman in good health. The CDR3 spells CSASGGDNIQYF. In DNA form, the CDR3 reads TGCAGTGCTAGCGGGGGGGACAACATTCAGTACTTC.